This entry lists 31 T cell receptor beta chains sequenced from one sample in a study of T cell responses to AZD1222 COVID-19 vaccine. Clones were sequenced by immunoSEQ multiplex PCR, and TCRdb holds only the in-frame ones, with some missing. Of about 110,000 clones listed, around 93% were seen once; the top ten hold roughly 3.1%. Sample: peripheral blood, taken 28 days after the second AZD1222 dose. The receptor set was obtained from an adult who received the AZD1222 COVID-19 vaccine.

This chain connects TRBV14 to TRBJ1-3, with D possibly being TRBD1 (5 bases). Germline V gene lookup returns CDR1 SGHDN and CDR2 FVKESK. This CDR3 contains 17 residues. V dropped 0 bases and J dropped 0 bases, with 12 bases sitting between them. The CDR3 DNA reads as TGTGCCAGCAGCCAAGAGGGTGAGGGGATCTCTGGAAACACCATATATTTT. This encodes CASSQEGEGISGNTIYF.

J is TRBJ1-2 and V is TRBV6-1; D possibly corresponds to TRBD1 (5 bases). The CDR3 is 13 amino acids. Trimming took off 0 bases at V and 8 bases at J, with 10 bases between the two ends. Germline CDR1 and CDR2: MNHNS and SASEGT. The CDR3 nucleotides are TGTGCCAGCAGTGAAGCGCGGGGGTACGGCTACACCTTC. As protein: CASSEARGYGYTF.

The CDR3 region is CASSVMEGLKNIQYF. The CDR3 DNA follows: TGTGCCAGCAGCGTAATGGAGGGACTCAAAAACATTCAGTACTTC. The chain links TRBV9 to TRBJ2-4; D might be TRBD2 (6 bases). Germline V gene lookup returns CDR1 SGDLS and CDR2 YYNGEE. This CDR3 comprises 15 residues. Trimming shortened V by 1 base and J by 3 bases, and 11 bases separated the two germline ends.

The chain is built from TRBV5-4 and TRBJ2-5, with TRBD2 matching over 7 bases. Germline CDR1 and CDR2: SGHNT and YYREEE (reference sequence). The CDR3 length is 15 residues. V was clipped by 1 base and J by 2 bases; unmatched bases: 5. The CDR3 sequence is CASSLPTSVQETQYF. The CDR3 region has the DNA TGTGCCAGCAGCTTGCCCACTAGCGTTCAAGAGACCCAGTACTTC.

The CDR3 bases are TGTGCCAGCTCACCACTACCCAAATCTTCGCTAGCGGGAGGGCCTAGGCAGTATTTT. This encodes CASSPLPKSSLAGGPRQYF. This chain links TRBV18 with TRBJ2-3; 12 nucleotides agree with TRBD2. The length of the CDR3 is 19 residues. Germline V gene sequence: CDR1 KGHSH, CDR2 LQKENI. Trimming at V came to 1 base and at J to 11 bases, leaving 19 bases not matched to a gene.

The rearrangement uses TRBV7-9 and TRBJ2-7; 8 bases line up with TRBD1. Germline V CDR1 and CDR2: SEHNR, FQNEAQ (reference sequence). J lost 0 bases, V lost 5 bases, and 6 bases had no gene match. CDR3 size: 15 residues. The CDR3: CASSRAGGSSYEQYF. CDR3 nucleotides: TGTGCCAGCAGCCGAGCAGGGGGCAGCTCCTACGAGCAGTACTTC. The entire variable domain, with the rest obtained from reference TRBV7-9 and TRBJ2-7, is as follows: DTGVSQNPRHKITKRGQNVTFRCDPISEHNRLYWYRQTLGQGPEFLTYFQNEAQLEKSRLLSDRFSAERPKGSFSTLEIQRTEQGDSAMYLCASSRAGGSSYEQYFGPGTRLTVT.

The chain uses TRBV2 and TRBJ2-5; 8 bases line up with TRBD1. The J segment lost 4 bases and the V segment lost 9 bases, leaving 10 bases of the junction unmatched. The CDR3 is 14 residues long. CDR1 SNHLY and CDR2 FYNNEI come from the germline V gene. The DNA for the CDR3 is TGTGCCAGTCGGAGGCCGACAGGGGCAGAGACCCAGTACTTC. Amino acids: CASRRPTGAETQYF.

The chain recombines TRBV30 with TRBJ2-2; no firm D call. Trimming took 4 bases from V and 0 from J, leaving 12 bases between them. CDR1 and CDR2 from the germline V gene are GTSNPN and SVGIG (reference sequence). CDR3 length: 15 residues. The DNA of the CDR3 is TGTGCCTGGATAGCCAGGTCTGCGAACACCGGGGAGCTGTTTTTT. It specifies CAWIARSANTGELFF.

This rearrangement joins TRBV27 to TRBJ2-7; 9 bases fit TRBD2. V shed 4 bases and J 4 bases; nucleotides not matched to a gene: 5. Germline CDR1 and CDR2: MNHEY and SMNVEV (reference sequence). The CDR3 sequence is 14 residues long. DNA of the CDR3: TGTGCCAGCAGTTCTTTTAGCGGGAGATACGAGCAGTACTTC. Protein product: CASSSFSGRYEQYF.

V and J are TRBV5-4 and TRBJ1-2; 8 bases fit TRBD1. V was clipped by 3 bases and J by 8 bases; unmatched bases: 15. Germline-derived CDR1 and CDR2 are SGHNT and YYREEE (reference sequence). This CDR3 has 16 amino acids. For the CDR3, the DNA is TGTGCCAGCAGCTCCTCTCAGGGGGCGCGATTATTCGGCTACACCTTC. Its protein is CASSSSQGARLFGYTF.

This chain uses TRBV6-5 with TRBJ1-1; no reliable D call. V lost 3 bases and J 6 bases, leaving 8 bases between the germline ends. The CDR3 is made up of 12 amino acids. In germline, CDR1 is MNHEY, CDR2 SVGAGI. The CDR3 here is CASSYNGAEAFF. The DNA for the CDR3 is TGTGCCAGCAGTTATAATGGCGCTGAAGCTTTCTTT.

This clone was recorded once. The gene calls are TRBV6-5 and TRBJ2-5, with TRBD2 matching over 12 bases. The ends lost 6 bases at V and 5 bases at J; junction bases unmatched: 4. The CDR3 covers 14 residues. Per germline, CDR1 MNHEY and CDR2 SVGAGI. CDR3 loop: CASRKTSGRETQYF. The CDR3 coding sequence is TGTGCCAGCAGGAAAACTAGCGGGAGGGAGACCCAGTACTTC.

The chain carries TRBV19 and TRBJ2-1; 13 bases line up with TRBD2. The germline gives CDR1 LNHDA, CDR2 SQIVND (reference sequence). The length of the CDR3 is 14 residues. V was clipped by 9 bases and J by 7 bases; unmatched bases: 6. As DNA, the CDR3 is TGTGCCAGCGGAGCGGGACTAGCGGGAAATGAGCAGTTCTTC. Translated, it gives CASGAGLAGNEQFF. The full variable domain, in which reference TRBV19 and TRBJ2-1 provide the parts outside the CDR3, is DGGITQSPKYLFRKEGQNVTLSCEQNLNHDAMYWYRQDPGQGLRLIYYSQIVNDFQKGDIAEGYSVSREKKESFPLTVTSAQKNPTAFYLCASGAGLAGNEQFFGPGTRLTVL.

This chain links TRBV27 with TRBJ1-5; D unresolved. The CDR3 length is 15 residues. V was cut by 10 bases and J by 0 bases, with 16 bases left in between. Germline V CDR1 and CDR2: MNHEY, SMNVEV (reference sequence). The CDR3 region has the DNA TGTGCCACCGGAGAGGGCGCCAATAGCAATCAGCCCCAGCATTTT. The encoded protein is CATGEGANSNQPQHF.

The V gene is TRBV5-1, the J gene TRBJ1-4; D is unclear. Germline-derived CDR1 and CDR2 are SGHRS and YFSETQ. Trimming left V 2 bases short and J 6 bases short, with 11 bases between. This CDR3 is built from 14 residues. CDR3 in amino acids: CASSLGQRDEKLFF. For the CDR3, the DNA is TGCGCCAGCAGCTTAGGGCAGCGTGATGAAAAACTGTTTTTT.

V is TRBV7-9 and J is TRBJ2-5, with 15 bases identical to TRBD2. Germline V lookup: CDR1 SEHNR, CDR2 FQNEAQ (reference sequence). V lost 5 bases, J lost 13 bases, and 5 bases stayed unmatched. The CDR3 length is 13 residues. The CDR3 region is CASSPGLAGGPYF. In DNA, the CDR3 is TGTGCCAGCAGCCCCGGACTAGCGGGAGGGCCGTACTTC.

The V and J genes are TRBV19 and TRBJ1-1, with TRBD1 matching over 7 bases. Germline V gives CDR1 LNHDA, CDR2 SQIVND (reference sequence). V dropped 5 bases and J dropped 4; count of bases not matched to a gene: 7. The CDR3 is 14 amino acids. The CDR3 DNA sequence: TGTGCCAGTAGTCGGACAGGCAAAAGCACTGAAGCTTTCTTT. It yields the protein CASSRTGKSTEAFF. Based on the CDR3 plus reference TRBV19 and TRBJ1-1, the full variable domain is DGGITQSPKYLFRKEGQNVTLSCEQNLNHDAMYWYRQDPGQGLRLIYYSQIVNDFQKGDIAEGYSVSREKKESFPLTVTSAQKNPTAFYLCASSRTGKSTEAFFGQGTRLTVV.

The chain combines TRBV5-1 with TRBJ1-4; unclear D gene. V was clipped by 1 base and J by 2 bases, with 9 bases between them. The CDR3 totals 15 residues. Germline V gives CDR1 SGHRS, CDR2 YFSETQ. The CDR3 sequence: CASSLLGATNEKLFF. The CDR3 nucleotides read TGCGCCAGCAGCTTGTTGGGTGCGACTAATGAAAAACTGTTTTTT.

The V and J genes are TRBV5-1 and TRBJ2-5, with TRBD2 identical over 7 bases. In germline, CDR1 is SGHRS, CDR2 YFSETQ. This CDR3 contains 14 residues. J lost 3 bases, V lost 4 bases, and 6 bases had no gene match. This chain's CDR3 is CASSRGEEKETQYF. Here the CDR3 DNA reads TGCGCCAGCAGCCGGGGGGAGGAAAAAGAGACCCAGTACTTC.

CDR3: CASSIGPGRMNTEAFF. The CDR3 DNA reads TGTGCCAGTAGTATAGGGCCGGGACGGATGAACACTGAAGCTTTCTTT. The gene calls are TRBV19 and TRBJ1-1, with D maybe TRBD1 (5 bases). The length of the CDR3 is 16 residues. V dropped 1 base and J dropped 0 bases, with 12 bases sitting between them. CDR1 and CDR2 (germline): LNHDA, SQIVND (reference sequence).

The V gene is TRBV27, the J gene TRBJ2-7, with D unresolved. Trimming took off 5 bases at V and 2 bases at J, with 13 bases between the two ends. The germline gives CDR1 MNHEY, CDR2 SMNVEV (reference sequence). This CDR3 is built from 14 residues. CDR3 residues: CASSPPSSPYEQYF. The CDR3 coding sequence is TGTGCCAGCAGTCCCCCCTCAAGCCCCTACGAGCAGTACTTC.

CDR3: CASSHRRVTGELFF. The CDR3 bases are TGTGCCAGCAGCCACAGGCGGGTCACCGGGGAGCTGTTTTTT. The V and J genes are TRBV7-8 and TRBJ2-2, with D possibly called TRBD1 or TRBD2 (5 bases each). The germline gives CDR1 SGHVS, CDR2 FQNEAQ. CDR3 length: 14 residues. Trimming pared 5 bases from V and 4 bases from J, leaving 11 bases between.

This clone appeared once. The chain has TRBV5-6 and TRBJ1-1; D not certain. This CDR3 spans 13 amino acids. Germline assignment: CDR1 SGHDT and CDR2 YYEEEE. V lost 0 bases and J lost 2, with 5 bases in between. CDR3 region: CASSLGGNTEAFF. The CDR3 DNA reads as TGTGCCAGCAGCTTGGGGGGAAACACTGAAGCTTTCTTT.

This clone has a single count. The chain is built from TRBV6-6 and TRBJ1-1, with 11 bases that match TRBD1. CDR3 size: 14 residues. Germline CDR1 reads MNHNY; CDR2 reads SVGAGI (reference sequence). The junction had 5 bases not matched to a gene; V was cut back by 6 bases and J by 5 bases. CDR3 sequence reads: CASRRDRGETEAFF. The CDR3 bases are TGTGCCAGCAGGAGGGACAGGGGGGAGACTGAAGCTTTCTTT.

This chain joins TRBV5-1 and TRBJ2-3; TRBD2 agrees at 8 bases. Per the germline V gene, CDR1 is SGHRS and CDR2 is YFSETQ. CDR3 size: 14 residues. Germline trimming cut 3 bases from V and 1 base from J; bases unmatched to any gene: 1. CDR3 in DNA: TGCGCCAGCAGCTCGGGAGGGGGCACAGATACGCAGTATTTT. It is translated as CASSSGGGTDTQYF.

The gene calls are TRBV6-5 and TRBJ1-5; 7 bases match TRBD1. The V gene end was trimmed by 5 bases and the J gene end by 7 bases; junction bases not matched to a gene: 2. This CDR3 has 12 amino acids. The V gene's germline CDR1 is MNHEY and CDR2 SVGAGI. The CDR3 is CASSRQGQPQHF. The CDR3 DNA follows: TGTGCCAGCAGTCGACAGGGCCAGCCCCAGCATTTT.

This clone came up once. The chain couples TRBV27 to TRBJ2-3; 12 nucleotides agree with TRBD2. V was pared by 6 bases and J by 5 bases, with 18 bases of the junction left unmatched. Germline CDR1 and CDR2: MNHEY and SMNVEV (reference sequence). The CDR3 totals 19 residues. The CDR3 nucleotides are TGTGCCAGCAGCTCAATCCTAGCGGGGGGGCCGCAAGGGGGAGATACGCAGTATTTT. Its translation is CASSSILAGGPQGGDTQYF.

CDR3 amino acids: CASSLAGQVQTEAFF. CDR3 bases: TGTGCCAGCAGCTTGGCCGGACAGGTCCAAACTGAAGCTTTCTTT. V usage is TRBV5-5 and J usage is TRBJ1-1, with 7 nucleotides matching TRBD1. J was trimmed by 5 bases and V by 0 bases; bases with no gene match: 7. Germline CDR1 and CDR2: SGHKS and YYEKEE (reference sequence). The CDR3 loop spans 15 amino acids.

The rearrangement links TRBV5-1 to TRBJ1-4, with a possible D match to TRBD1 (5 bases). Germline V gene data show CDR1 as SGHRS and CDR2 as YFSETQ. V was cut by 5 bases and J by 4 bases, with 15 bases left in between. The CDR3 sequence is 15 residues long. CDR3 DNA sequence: TGCGCCAGCAGTCAGACGGGGACGGTTAATGAAAAACTGTTTTTT. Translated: CASSQTGTVNEKLFF.

CDR3 protein: CASSLERNMNTEAFF. The CDR3 DNA sequence: TGTGCCAGCAGTTTGGAACGGAACATGAACACTGAAGCTTTCTTT. V and J are TRBV27 and TRBJ1-1; D ambiguous. The germline V gene has CDR1 MNHEY and CDR2 SMNVEV (reference sequence). V was trimmed by 3 bases and J by 0 bases, leaving 11 bases between them. The CDR3 has 15 amino acids.

The CDR3 sequence is CASSYDWGEAFF. CDR3 DNA sequence: TGTGCCAGCTCATACGATTGGGGTGAAGCTTTCTTT. V gene TRBV18 combines with J gene TRBJ1-1; no reliable D call. This CDR3 has 12 residues. Per the germline V gene, CDR1 is KGHSH and CDR2 is LQKENI. V gave up 5 bases and J gave up 7 bases, with 11 bases separating them.